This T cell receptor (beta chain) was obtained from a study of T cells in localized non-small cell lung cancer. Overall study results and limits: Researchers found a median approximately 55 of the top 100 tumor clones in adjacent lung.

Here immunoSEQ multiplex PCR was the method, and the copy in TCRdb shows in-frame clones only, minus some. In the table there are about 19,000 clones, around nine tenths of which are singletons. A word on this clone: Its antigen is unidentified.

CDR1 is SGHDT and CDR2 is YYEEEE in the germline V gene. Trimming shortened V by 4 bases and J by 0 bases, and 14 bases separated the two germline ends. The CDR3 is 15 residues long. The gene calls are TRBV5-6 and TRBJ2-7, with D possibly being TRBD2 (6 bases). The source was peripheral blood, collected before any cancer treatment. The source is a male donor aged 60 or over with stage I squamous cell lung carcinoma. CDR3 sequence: CASSVGTLSSYEQYF. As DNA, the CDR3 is TGTGCCAGCAGCGTCGGGACTCTTTCCTCCTACGAGCAGTACTTC.